A selection of T cell receptor beta chains follows, all from one sample in a study of CD8 T cells in ankylosing spondylitis. Each CDR3 protein gets one entry after TCRdb re-called the 5' RACE reads with MiXCR. Counted here are around 150,000 distinct CDR3 sequences, roughly 18% occurring once; the ten biggest clones make up approximately 7.8%. Sequences were obtained from blood, either unsorted or a sorted T cell fraction (not recorded which). These receptors originate from a male donor with ankylosing spondylitis or in good health (not recorded which). Both conserved end residues are part of each CDR3. D genes are given only for firm matches.

j_gene,v_gene,d_gene,CDR3aa
TRBJ2-5,TRBV20-1,TRBD2,CSAEGLAGETQYF
TRBJ2-4,TRBV27,-,CASSPSGGNIQYF
TRBJ1-4,TRBV13,-,CAVSREKLFF
TRBJ1-5,TRBV25-1,-,CASSDSKLISNQPQHF
TRBJ2-5,TRBV29-1,-,CSVEENRKETQYF
TRBJ1-4,TRBV5-1,TRBD1,CASSYDRGTNEKLFF
TRBJ2-7,TRBV28,TRBD2,CASQGGLAGGTYEQYF
TRBJ2-1,TRBV24-1,TRBD2,CAARLADYNEQFF
TRBJ2-5,TRBV29-1,TRBD2,CSVDTSGSGETQYF
TRBJ1-2,TRBV12-3/TRBV12-4,-,CASSFGSLAGSGYTF
TRBJ2-1,TRBV5-1,-,CASSLEDRTYNEQFF
TRBJ2-6,TRBV9,-,CASSVAEGTGANVLTF
TRBJ1-1,TRBV2,-,CASSTNKASEAFF
TRBJ2-7,TRBV11-1,-,CASSLTFEQYF
TRBJ1-4,TRBV6-5,-,CASSYFFVGEKLFF
TRBJ1-2,TRBV20-1,-,CSAQTVHGYTF
TRBJ2-3,TRBV11-3,-,CATQGAGPRTDTQYF
TRBJ2-4,TRBV5-4,TRBD1,CASSNRDSLAKNIQYF
TRBJ2-3,TRBV12-3/TRBV12-4,-,CASSPYDTQYF
TRBJ1-1,TRBV29-1,TRBD1,CSVGQGLETEAFF
TRBJ1-4,TRBV24-1,TRBD1,CATSDPGQIGEKLFF
TRBJ1-1,TRBV5-1,TRBD1,CASRPGTGNTEAFF
TRBJ2-7,TRBV4-2,TRBD2,CASSQGRLGTSGIPYEQYF
TRBJ1-4,TRBV5-1,TRBD1,CASSYGDRGATNEKLFF
TRBJ2-1,TRBV5-1,TRBD2,CASSPSGSFVNEQFF
TRBJ2-1,TRBV5-1,TRBD2,CASSEAGGPWNEQFF
TRBJ2-4,TRBV5-4,TRBD2,CASSQVGLAENIQYF
TRBJ2-7,TRBV5-1,TRBD2,CASSTGGYEQYF
TRBJ2-7,TRBV29-1,TRBD1,CSVEEAQGARYEQYF
TRBJ2-3,TRBV12-3/TRBV12-4,-,CASSLATAITDTQYF
TRBJ2-1,TRBV18,-,CASSPTGNRDNEQFF
TRBJ2-1,TRBV29-1,-,CSVGPGVGFEQFF
TRBJ1-5,TRBV28,TRBD1,CVSRITGGNQPQHF
TRBJ2-7,TRBV18,-,CASSPKAYEQYF
TRBJ2-1,TRBV10-3,TRBD2,CAIRTLAAGDNEQFF
TRBJ2-1,TRBV6-1,-,CAILDLTGREFF
TRBJ2-5,TRBV6-5,-,CASSYSLTALETQYF
TRBJ2-3,TRBV6-5,TRBD2,CASMGGWESTDTQYF
TRBJ2-5,TRBV7-2,-,CASSLEGTQYF
TRBJ2-1,TRBV7-9,TRBD2,CASSPQIAGGNEQFF
TRBJ2-1,TRBV30,-,CAWSVRGEQFF
TRBJ1-1,TRBV5-1,-,CASSLAPPGTEAFF
TRBJ2-1,TRBV24-1,-,CATSDGTRENEQFF
TRBJ2-1,TRBV11-1,-,CASSLAKNNPYNEQFF
TRBJ2-7,TRBV29-1,-,CSVEGYLGYEQYF
TRBJ1-3,TRBV6-5,TRBD1,CASSYTSDRAGNTIYF
TRBJ2-5,TRBV5-1,-,CASSLRAGVEETQYF
TRBJ2-1,TRBV2,TRBD2,CASETSALNEQFF
TRBJ1-1,TRBV2,TRBD1,CASGYPGQGNTEAFF
TRBJ2-5,TRBV11-2,-,CASSISRLETQYF
TRBJ2-1,TRBV20-1,-,CSARPLPGYLNNEQFF
TRBJ2-1,TRBV24-1,TRBD2,CATSDLGGRAVNEQFF
TRBJ1-1,TRBV6-6,-,CASSDREAFF
TRBJ2-5,TRBV20-1,-,CSARPYQETQYF
TRBJ2-1,TRBV6-5,-,CASSYSSRGGNEQFF
TRBJ2-7,TRBV28,-,CASSGGQMPYEQYF